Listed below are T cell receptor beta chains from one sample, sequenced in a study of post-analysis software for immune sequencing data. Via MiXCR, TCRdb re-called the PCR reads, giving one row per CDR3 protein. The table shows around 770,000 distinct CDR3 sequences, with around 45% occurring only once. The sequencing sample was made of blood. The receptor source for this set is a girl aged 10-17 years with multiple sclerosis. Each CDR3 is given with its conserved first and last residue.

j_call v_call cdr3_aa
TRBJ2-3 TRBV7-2 CASSPPGVGTDTQYF
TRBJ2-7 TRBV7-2 CASSLRGGNYEQYF
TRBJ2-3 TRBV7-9 CASSSRGHDTDTQYF
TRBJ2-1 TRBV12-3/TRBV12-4 CASTTAGGSSYNGQFF
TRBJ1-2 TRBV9 CASSADGDGYTF
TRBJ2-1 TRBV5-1 CASSLSAGRDEQFF
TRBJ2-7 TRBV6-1 CASSQGQGSTLSYEQYF
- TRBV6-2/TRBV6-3 CASSRAADEQYF
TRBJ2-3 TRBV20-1 CSARRPGMTDTQYF
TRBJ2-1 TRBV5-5 CASSFSGTRNEQFF
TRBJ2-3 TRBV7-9 CAAGTSGSDTQYF
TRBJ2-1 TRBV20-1 CSAKPIYNEQFF
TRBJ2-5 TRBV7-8 CASSVMTGEETQYF
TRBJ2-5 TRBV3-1 CASSQGSGDQETQYF
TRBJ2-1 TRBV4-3 CASSHLAGGIDEQFF
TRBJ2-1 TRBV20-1 CSASRGQDTYNEQFF
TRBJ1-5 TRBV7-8 CASSPAGHGNQPQHF
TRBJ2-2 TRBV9 CASSVSGQGWTGELFF
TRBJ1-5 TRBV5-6 CASSGTGDFNQPQHF
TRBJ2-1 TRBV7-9 CASSSSQGRDEQFF